Sequencing of this TCR beta chain was carried out in a study of CD8 T cells in ankylosing spondylitis. V gave up 2 bases and J gave up 2 bases; unmatched junction bases: 10. The CDR3 contains 18 residues. Germline CDR1 is WSHSY and CDR2 is SAAADI. Quantitative molecular-barcoded 5'-RACE generated the TCR beta libraries. Using its own MiXCR run on the 5' RACE reads, TCRdb lists one record per CDR3 protein. The profile shows around 390,000 distinct CDR3 sequences, around 20% of them singletons. General study findings and limits: Earlier work had already found some motif variants in reactive arthritis synovial fluid and blood. Within ankylosing spondylitis blood, a TCR beta motif made up of roughly eight highly homologous variants appeared to be characteristic. Clones tied to disease were said to be significantly enriched in matched ankylosing spondylitis synovial fluid. Relatively scarce in peripheral blood, disease-linked clones were CD8+.

Turning to this clonotype: Its matching antigen is unknown.

The rearrangement uses TRBV10-2 and TRBJ2-5, with 11 bases matching TRBD2. The specimen was blood, either unsorted or a sorted T cell fraction (not recorded which). The source is a male donor with ankylosing spondylitis. The CDR3 sequence: CASSEELAGVVRQETQYF. The CDR3 DNA is TGCGCCAGCAGTGAGGAACTAGCGGGAGTAGTTCGGCAAGAGACCCAGTACTTC.